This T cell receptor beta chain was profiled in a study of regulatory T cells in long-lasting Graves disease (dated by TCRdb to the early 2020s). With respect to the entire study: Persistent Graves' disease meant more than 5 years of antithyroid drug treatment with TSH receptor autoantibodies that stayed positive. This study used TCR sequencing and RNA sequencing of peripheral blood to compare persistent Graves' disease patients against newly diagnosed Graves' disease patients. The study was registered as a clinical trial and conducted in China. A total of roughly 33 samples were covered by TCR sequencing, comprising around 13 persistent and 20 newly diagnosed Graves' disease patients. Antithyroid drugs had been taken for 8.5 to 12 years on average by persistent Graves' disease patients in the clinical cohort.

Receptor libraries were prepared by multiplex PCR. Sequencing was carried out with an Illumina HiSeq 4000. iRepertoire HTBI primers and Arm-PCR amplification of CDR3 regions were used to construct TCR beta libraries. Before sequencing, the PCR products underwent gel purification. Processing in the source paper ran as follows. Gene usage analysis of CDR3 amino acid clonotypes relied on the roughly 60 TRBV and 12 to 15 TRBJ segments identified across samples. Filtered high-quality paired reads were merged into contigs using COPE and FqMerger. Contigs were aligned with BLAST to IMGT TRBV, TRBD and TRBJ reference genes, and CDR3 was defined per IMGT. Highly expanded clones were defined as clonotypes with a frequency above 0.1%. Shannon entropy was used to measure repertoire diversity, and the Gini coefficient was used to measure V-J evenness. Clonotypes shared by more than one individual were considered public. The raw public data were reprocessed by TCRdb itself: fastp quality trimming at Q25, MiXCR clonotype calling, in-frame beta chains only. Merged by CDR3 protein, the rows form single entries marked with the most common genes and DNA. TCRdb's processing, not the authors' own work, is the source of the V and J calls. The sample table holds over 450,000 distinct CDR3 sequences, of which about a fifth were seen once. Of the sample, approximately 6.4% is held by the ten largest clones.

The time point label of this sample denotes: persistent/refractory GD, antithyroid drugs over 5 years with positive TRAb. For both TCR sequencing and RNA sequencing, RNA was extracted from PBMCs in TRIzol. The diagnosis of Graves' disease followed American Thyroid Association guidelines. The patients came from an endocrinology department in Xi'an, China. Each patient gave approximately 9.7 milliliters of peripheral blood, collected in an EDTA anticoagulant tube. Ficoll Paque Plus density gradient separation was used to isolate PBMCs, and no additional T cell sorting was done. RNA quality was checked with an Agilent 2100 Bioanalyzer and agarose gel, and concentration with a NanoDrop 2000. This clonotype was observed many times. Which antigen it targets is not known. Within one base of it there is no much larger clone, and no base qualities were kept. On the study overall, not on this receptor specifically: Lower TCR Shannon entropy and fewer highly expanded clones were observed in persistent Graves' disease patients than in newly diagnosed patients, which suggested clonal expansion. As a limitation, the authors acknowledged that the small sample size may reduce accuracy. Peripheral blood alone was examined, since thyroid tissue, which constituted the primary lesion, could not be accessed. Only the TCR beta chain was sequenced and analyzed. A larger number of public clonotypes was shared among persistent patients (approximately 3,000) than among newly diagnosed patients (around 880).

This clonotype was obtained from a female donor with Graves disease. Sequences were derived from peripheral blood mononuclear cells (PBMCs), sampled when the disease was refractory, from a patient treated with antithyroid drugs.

The bases are TGTGCCAGCAGTGAAGCGCGGGGAGGGAGGTATCAGCCCCAGCATTTT. Its coded protein is CASSEARGGRYQPQHF. The chain employs TRBV6-1 and TRBJ1-5; too little of a D gene remains to name it. The trim is 0 bases for V and 5 bases for J, with a gap of 14 bases between the germline ends. Inclusive of the bounding cysteine and phenylalanine, the CDR3 is 16 residues long. Just CDR3 DNA is preserved here, 48 bases in frame from base 1. The germline V gene sets CDR1 to MNHNS and CDR2 to SASEGT.